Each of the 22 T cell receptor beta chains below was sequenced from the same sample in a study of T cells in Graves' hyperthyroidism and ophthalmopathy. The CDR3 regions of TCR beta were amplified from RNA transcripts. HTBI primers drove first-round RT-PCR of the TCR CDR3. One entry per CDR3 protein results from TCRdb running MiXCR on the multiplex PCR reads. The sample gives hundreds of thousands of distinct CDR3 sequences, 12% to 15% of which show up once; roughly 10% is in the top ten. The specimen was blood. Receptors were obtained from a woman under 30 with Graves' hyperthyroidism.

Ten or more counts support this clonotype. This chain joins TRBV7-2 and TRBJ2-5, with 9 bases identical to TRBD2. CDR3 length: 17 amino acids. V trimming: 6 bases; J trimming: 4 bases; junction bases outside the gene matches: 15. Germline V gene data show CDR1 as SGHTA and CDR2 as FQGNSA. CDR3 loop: CASSFSRGGSGGETQYF. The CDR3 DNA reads TGTGCCAGCAGTTTCTCGCGGGGGGGCTCTGGGGGAGAGACCCAGTACTTC.

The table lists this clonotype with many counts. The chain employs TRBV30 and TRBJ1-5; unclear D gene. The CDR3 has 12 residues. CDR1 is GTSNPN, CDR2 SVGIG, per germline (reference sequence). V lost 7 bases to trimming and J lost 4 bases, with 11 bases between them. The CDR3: CALSANNQPQHF. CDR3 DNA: TGTGCCTTGTCGGCTAATAATCAGCCCCAGCATTTT. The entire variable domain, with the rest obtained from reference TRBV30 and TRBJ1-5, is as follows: SQTIHQWPATLVQPVGSPLSLECTVEGTSNPNLYWYRQAAGRGLQLLFYSVGIGQISSEVPQNLSASRPQDRQFILSSKKLLLSDSGFYLCALSANNQPQHFGDGTRLSIL.

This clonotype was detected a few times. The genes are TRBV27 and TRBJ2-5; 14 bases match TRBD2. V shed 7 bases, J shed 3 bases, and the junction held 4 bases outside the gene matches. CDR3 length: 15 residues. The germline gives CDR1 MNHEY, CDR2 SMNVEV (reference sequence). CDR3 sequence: CASTGTSGGKETQYF. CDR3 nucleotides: TGTGCCAGCACCGGGACTAGCGGGGGAAAAGAGACCCAGTACTTC.

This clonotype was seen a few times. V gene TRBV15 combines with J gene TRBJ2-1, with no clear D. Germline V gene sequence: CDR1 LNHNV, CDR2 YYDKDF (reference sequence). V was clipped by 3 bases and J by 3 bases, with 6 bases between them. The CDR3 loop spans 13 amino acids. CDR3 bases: TGTGCCACCAGCAGTAAGATCTACAATGAGCAGTTCTTC. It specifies CATSSKIYNEQFF.

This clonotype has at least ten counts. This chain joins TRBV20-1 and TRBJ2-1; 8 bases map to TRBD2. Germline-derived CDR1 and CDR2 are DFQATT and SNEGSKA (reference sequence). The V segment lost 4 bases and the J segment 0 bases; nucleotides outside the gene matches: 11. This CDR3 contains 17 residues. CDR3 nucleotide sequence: TGCAGTGCTAACCCTGCGGGAGGAGTGGGCTCCTACAATGAGCAGTTCTTC. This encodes CSANPAGGVGSYNEQFF.

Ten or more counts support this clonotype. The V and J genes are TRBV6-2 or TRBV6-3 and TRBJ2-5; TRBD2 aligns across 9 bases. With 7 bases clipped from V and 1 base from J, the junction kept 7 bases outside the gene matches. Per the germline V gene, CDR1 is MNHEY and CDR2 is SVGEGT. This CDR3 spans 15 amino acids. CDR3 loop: CASKRTSATQETQYF. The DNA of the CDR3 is TGTGCCAGCAAACGGACTAGCGCGACCCAAGAGACCCAGTACTTC.

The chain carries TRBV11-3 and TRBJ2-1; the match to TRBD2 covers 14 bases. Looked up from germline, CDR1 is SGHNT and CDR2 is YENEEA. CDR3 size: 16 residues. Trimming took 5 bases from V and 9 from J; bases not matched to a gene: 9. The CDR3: CASSPWTSGGRSEQFF. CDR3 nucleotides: TGTGCCAGCAGCCCCTGGACTAGCGGGGGGCGGAGTGAGCAGTTCTTC.

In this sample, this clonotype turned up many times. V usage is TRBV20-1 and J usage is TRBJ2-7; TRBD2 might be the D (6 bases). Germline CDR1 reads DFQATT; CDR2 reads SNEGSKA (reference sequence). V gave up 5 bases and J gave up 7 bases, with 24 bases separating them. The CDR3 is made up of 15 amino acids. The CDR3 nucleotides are TGCAGTGCTTTAGAACCGACTAGGGGAGTAGAAGAGCAGTACTTC. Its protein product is CSALEPTRGVEEQYF.

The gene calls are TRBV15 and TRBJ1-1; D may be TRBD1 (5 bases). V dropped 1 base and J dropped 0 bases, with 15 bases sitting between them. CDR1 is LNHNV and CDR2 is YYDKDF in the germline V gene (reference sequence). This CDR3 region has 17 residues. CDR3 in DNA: TGTGCCACCAGCAGAGGGGCGGTAGAGGGGCTGAACACTGAAGCTTTCTTT. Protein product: CATSRGAVEGLNTEAFF.

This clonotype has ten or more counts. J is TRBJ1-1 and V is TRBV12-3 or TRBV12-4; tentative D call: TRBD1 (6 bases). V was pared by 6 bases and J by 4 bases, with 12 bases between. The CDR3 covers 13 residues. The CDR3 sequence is CASRYRVGTEAFF. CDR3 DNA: TGTGCCAGCAGGTACAGGGTGGGCACTGAAGCTTTCTTT.

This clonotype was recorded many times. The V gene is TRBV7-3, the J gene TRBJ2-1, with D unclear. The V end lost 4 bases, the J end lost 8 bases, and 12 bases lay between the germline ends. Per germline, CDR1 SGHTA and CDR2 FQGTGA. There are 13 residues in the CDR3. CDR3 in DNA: TGTGCCAGCAGCTCCAACACGGTGGATGAGCAGTTCTTC. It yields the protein CASSSNTVDEQFF. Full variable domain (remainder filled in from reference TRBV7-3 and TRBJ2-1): GAGVSQTPSNKVTEKGKYVELRCDPISGHTALYWYRQSLGQGPEFLIYFQGTGAADDSGLPNDRFFAVRPEGSVSTLKIQRTERGDSAVYLCASSSNTVDEQFFGPGTRLTVL.

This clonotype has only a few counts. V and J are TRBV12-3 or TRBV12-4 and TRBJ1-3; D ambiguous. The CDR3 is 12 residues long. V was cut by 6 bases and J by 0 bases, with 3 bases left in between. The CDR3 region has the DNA TGTGCCAGCAGGCCCTCTGGAAACACCATATATTTT. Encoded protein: CASRPSGNTIYF.

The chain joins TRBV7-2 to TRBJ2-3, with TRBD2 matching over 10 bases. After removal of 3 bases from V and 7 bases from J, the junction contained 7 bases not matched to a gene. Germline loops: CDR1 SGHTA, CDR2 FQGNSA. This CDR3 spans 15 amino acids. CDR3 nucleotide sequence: TGTGCCAGCAGCTTGGAATCTAGCGGGGGCCATACGCAGTATTTT. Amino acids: CASSLESSGGHTQYF.

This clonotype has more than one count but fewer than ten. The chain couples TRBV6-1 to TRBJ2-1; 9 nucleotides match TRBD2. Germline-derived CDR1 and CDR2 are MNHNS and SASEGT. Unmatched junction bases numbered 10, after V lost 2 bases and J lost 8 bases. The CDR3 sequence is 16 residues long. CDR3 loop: CASSEYAGGPGDEQFF. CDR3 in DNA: TGTGCCAGCAGTGAATATGCGGGAGGGCCCGGCGATGAGCAGTTCTTC.

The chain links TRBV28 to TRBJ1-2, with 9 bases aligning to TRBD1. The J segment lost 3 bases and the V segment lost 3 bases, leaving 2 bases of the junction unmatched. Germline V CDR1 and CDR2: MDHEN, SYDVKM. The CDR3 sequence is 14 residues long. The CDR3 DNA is TGTGCCAGCAGTTTGGACAGGGGCTACTATGGCTACACCTTC. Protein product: CASSLDRGYYGYTF.

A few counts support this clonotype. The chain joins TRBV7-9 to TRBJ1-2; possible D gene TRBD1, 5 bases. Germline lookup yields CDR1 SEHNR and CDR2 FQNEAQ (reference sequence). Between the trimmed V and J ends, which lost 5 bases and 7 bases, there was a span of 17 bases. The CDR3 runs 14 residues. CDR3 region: CASSRDARVGGYTF. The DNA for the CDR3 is TGTGCCAGCAGCCGGGACGCCCGTGTGGGTGGCTACACCTTC.

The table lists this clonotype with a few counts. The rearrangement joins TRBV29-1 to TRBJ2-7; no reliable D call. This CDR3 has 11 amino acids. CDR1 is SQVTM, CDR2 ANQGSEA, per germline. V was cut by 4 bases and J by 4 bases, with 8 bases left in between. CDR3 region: CSVGVYYEQYF. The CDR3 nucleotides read TGCAGCGTTGGGGTGTATTACGAGCAGTACTTC.

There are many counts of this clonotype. CDR3 coding DNA: TGTGCCAGCAGTTTTCCAGGTGTGGCAGGGGTAATGAACACTGAAGCTTTCTTT. Amino acid sequence: CASSFPGVAGVMNTEAFF. This chain connects TRBV28 to TRBJ1-1; D is perhaps TRBD1 (6 bases). V lost 3 bases and J 0 bases, leaving 20 bases between the germline ends. The germline V gene has CDR1 MDHEN and CDR2 SYDVKM. CDR3 size: 18 residues.

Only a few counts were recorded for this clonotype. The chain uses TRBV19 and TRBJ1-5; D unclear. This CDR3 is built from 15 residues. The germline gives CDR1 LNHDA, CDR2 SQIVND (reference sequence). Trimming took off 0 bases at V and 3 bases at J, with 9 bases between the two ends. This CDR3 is CASSIDQRDNQPQHF. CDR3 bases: TGTGCCAGTAGTATAGATCAAAGGGACAATCAGCCCCAGCATTTT.

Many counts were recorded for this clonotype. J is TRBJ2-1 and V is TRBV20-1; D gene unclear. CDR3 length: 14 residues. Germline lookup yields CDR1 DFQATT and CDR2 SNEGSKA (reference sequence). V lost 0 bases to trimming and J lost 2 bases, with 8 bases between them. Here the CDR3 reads CSARDTSTYNEQFF. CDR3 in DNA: TGCAGTGCTAGAGATACGTCAACCTACAATGAGCAGTTCTTC.

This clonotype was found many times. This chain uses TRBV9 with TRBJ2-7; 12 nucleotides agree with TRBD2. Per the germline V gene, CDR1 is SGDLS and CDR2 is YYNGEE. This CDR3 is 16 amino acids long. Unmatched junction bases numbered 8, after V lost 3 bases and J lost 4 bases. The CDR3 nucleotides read TGTGCCAGCAGCGAAAAGACTAGCGGGAGACTTTACGAGCAGTACTTC. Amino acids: CASSEKTSGRLYEQYF. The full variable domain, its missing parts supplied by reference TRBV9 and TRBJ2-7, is DSGVTQTPKHLITATGQRVTLRCSPRSGDLSVYWYQQSLDQGLQFLIQYYNGEERAKGNILERFSAQQFPDLHSELNLSSLELGDSALYFCASSEKTSGRLYEQYFGPGTRLTVT.

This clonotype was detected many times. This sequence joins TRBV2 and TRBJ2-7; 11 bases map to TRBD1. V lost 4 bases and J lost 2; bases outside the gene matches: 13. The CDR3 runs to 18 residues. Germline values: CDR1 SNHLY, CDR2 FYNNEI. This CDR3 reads CASSGGRTGGVRTYEQYF. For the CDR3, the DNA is TGTGCCAGCAGTGGGGGAAGGACAGGGGGCGTTAGAACCTACGAGCAGTACTTC.